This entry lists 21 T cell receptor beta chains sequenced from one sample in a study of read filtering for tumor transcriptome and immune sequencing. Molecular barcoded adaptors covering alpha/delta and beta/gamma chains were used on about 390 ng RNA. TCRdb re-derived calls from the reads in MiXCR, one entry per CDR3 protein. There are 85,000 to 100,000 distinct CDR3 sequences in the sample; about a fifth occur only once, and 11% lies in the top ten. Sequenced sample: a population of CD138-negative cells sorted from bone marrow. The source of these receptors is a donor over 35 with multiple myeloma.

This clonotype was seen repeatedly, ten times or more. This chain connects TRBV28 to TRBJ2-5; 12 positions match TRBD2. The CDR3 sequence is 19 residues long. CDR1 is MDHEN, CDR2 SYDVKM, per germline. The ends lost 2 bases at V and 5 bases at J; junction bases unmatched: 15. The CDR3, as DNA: TGTGCCAGCAGTTTAATAACTAGCGGGGGGAATATGGACGGCGAGACCCAGTACTTC. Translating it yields CASSLITSGGNMDGETQYF.

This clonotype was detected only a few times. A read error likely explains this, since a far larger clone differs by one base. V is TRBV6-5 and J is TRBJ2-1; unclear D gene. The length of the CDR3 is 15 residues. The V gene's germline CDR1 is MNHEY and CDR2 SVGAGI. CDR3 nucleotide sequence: TGTGGCAGCAGTGATCGGGTATGGTCCTACAATGAGCAGTTCTTC. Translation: CGSSDRVWSYNEQFF.

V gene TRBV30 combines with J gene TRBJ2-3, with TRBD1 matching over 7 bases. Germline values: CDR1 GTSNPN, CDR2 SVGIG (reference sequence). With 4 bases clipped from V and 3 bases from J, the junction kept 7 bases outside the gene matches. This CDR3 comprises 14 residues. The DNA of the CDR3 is TGTGCCTGGACGACAGGGATTGTTACAGATACGCAGTATTTT. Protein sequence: CAWTTGIVTDTQYF.

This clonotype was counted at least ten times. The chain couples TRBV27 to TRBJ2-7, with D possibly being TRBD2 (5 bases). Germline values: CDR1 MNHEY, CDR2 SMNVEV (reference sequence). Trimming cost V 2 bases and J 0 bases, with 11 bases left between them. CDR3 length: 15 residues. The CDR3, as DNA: TGTGCCAGCAGTTTAAGGACTCCGAGCTCCTACGAGCAGTACTTC. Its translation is CASSLRTPSSYEQYF.

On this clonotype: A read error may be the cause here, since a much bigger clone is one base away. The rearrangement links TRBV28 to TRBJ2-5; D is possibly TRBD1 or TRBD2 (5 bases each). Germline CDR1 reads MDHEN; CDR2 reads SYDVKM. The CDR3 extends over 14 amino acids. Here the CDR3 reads CASSFEGDRETQCF. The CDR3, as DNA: TGTGCCAGCAGTTTCGAGGGAGACAGAGAGACCCAGTGCTTC.

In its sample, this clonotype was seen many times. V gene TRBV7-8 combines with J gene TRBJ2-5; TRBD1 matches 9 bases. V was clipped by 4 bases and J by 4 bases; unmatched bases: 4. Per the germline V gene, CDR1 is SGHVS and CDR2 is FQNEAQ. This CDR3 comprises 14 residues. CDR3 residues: CASSWTGEGETQYF. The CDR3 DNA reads TGTGCCAGCAGCTGGACAGGGGAGGGAGAGACCCAGTACTTC.

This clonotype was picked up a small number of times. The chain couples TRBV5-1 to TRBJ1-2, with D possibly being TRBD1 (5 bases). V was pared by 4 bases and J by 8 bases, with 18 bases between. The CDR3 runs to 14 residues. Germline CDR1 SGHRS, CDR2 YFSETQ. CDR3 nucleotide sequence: TGCGCCAGCAGCGAACCCGGGACCCTCAGCGGCTACACCTTC. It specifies CASSEPGTLSGYTF.

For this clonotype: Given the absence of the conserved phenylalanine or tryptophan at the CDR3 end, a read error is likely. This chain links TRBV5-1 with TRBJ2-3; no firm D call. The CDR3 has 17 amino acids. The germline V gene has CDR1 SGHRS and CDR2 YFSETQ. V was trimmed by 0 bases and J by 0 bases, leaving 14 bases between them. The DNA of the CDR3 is TGCGCCAGCAGCTTGGTAAGGTCCGGCGCTAGCACAGATACGCAGTATGTT. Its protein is CASSLVRSGASTDTQYV.

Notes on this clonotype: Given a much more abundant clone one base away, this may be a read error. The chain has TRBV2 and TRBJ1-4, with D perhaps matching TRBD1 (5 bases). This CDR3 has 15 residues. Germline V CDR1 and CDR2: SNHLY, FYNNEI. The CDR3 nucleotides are TGTACCAGCAGTGAGACGGGGGTCCGCGGAGAAAAACTGTTTTTT. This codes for CTSSETGVRGEKLFF.

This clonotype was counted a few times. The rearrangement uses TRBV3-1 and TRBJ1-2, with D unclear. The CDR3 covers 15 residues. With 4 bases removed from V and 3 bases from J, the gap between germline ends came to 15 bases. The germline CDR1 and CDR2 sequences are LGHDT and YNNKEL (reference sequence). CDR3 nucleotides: TGTGCCAGCAGCCCCCGCTTGCAAGCCGACTATGGCTACACCTTC. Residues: CASSPRLQADYGYTF.

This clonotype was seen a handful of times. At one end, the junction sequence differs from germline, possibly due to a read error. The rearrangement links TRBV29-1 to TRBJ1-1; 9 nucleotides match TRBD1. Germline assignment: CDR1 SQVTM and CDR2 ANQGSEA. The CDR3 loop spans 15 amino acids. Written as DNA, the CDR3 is TGCAGCGTTGTGGGGACAGGGTGGGTGAACACTGAAGCTTCCTTT. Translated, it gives CSVVGTGWVNTEASF.

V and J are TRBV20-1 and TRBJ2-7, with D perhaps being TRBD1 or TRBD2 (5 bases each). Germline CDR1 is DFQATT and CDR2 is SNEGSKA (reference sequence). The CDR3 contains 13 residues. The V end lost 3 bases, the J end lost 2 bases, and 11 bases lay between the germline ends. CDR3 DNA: TGCAGTGCTAGTTGGGACGTTGCCTACGAGCAGTACTTC. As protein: CSASWDVAYEQYF.

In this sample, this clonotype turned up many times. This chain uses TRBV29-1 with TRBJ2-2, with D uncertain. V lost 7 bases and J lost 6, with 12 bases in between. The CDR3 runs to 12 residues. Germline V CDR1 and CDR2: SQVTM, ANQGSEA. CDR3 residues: CSARLTPGELFF. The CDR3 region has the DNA TGCAGCGCAAGACTTACCCCCGGGGAGCTGTTTTTT.

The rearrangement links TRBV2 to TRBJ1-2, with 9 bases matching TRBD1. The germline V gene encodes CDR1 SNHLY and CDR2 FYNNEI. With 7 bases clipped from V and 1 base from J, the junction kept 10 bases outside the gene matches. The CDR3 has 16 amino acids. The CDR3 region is CASTGEGTGNNYGYTF. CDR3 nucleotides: TGTGCCAGCACGGGAGAGGGGACAGGGAATAACTATGGCTACACCTTC.

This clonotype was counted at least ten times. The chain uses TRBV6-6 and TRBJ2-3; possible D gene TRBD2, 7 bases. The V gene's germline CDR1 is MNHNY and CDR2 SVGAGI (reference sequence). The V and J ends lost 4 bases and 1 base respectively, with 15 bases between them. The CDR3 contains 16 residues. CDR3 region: CASSSRGALGTDTQYF. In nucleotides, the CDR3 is TGTGCCAGCAGTTCCCGGGGGGCCCTAGGCACAGATACGCAGTATTTT.

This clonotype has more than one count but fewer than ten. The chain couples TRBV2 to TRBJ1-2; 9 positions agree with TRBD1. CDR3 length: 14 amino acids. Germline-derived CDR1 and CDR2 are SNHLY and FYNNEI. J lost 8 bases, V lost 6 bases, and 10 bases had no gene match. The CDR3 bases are TGTGCCAGCAGGGGACAGGGAAAGGCTCGGGGCTACACCTTC. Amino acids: CASRGQGKARGYTF.

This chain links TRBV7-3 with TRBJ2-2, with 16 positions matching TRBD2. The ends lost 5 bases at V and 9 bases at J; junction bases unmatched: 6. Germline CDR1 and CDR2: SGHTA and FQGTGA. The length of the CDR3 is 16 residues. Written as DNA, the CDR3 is TGTGCCAGCAGCCCGGGACTAGCGGGGGGGCAACGGGAGCTGTTTTTT. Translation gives CASSPGLAGGQRELFF. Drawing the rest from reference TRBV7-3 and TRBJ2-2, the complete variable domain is GAGVSQTPSNKVTEKGKYVELRCDPISGHTALYWYRQSLGQGPEFLIYFQGTGAADDSGLPNDRFFAVRPEGSVSTLKIQRTERGDSAVYLCASSPGLAGGQRELFFGEGSRLTVL.

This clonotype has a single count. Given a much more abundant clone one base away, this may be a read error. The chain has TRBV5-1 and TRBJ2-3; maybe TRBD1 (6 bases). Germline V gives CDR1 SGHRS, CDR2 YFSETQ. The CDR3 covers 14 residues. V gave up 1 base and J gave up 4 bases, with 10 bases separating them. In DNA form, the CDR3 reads TGCGCCAGCAGCTTGCACAGGGCGGCAGATACGCAGTATTTT. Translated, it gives CASSLHRAADTQYF.

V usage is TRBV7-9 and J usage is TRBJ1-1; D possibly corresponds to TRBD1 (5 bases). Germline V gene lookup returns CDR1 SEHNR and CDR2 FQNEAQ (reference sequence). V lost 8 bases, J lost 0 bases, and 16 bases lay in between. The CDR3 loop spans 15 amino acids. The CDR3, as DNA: TGTGCCAGCGTTGACACGCTGGGGGTGAACACTGAAGCTTTCTTT. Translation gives CASVDTLGVNTEAFF.

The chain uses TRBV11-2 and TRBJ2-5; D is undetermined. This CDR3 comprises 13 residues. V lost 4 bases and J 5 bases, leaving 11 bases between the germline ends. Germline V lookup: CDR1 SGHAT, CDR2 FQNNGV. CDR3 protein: CASSYWSTETQYF. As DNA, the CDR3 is TGTGCCAGCAGCTACTGGAGTACGGAGACCCAGTACTTC.

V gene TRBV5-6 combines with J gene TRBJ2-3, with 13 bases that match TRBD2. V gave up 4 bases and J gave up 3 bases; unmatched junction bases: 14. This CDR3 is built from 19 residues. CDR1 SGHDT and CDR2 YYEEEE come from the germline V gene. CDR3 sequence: CASSILAGGNVFGTDTQYF. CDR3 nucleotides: TGTGCCAGCAGCATACTAGCGGGGGGGAACGTCTTCGGGACAGATACGCAGTATTTT.